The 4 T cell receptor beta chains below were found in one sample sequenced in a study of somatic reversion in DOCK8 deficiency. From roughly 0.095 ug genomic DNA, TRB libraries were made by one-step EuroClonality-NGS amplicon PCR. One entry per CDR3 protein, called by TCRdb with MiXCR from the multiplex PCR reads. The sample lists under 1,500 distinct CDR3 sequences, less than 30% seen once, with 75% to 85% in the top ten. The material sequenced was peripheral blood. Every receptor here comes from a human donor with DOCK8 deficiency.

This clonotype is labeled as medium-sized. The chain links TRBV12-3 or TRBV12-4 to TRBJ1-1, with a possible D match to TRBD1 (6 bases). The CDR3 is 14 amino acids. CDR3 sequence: CVTLRDTRNTEAFF. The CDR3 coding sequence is TGTGTTACCTTGAGGGACACCCGGAACACTGAAGCTTTCTTT.

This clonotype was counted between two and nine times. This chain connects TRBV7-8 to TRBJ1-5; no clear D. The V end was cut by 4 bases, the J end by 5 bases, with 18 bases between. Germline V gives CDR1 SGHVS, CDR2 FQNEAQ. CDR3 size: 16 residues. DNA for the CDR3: TGTGCCAGCAGCTCAAGGGATCTGTATTCCGATCAGCCCCAGCATTTT. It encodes CASSSRDLYSDQPQHF.

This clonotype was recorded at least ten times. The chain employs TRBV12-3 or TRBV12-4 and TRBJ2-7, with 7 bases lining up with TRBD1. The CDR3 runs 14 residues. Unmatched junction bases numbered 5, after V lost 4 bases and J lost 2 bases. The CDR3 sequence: CASSSGQRTYEQYF. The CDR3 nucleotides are TGTGCCAGCAGTTCGGGACAGAGAACCTACGAGCAGTACTTC.

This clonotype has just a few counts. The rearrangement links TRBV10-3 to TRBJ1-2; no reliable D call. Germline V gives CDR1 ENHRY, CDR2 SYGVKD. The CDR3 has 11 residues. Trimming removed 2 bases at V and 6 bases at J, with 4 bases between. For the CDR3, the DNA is TGTGCCATCAGTGAGCCGGATGGCTACACCTTC. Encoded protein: CAISEPDGYTF.